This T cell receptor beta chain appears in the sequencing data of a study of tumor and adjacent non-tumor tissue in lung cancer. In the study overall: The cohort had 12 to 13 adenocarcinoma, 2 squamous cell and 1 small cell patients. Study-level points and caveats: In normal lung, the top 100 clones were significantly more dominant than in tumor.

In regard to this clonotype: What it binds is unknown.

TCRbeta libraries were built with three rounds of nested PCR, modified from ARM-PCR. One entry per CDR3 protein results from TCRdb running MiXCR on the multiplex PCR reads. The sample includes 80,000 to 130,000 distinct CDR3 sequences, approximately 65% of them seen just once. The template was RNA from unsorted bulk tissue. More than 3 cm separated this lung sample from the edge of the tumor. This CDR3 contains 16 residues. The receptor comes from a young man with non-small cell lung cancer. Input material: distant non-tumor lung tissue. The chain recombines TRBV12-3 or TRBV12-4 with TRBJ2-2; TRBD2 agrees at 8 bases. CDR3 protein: CANSPTGTSGTGELFF. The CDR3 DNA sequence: TGTGCTAACAGTCCTACAGGGACTAGTGGGACCGGGGAGCTGTTTTTT.